The rows below give T cell receptor beta chains drawn from one sample of a study of T cells in tuberculosis. Some clones are missing from TCRdb's copy, which holds only in-frame ones; the method was immunoSEQ multiplex PCR. Of 85,000 to 90,000 clones detected, roughly 93% appear once; the ten largest clones hold over 1.5%. The sequenced sample was CD1b-GMM tetramer-negative cells sorted from PBMCs. Receptors originate from an adult woman with latent tuberculosis. The CDR3 runs from the conserved cysteine through the conserved F or W. Each record gives: V gene, CDR3 length, clone size, D gene, J gene, CDR3 DNA, CDR3 protein. D genes are given only for firm matches. Only part of the rows carry a size: once, few, many, or a class if the clone is expanded.

>TRBV6-5|16|.|TRBD1|TRBJ1-2
TGTGCCAGCAGTTCCGGACAGGGTGAGGACAACTATGGCTACACCTTC
CASSSGQGEDNYGYTF
>TRBV30|12|.|.|TRBJ2-1
TGTGCCTGGAGTGGTTGGAGGGCTGAGCAGTTCTTC
CAWSGWRAEQFF
>TRBV6-1|15|.|.|TRBJ1-5
TGTGCCAGCAGTGAAGCGCTCGCAGGGTCTCAGCCCCAGCATTTT
CASSEALAGSQPQHF
>TRBV19|15|.|.|TRBJ1-2
TGTGCCAGTAGTATCCCCCCCACAGAGATCTATGGCTACACCTTC
CASSIPPTEIYGYTF
>TRBV11-3|16|.|TRBD2|TRBJ2-2
TGTGCCAGCAGCTTAGTTCTAGCGGGGGACACCGGGGAGCTGTTTTTT
CASSLVLAGDTGELFF
>TRBV6-5|14|.|.|TRBJ1-2
TGTGCCAGCAGTTACGCAGGGCCCTTCGATGGCTACACCTTC
CASSYAGPFDGYTF
>TRBV2|14|.|.|TRBJ1-1
TGTGCCAGCAGTGAACTGGGGCTTTGGACTGAAGCTTTCTTT
CASSELGLWTEAFF
>TRBV7-9|16|once|.|TRBJ1-5
TGTGCCAGCAGTGGTAACCCGGGGGGTGGCAATCAGCCCCAGCATTTT
CASSGNPGGGNQPQHF
>TRBV6-5|14|.|.|TRBJ2-1
TGTGCCAGCAGTTTCATCCGGGGGGCCTATGAGCAGTTCTTC
CASSFIRGAYEQFF
>TRBV7-9|14|.|.|TRBJ1-3
TGTGCCAGCAGCCAACGCGGGGCTGGAAACACCATATATTTT
CASSQRGAGNTIYF
>TRBV7-2|11|.|.|TRBJ2-7
TGTGCCAGCAGCTTAGGTCAGGAGCAGTACTTC
CASSLGQEQYF
>TRBV10-3|15|few|.|TRBJ1-4
TGTGCCATCAGTAGAAGCAGGGTGGGAAATGAAAAACTGTTTTTT
CAISRSRVGNEKLFF
>TRBV12-5|12|.|.|TRBJ2-7
TGTGCTAGTGGTTTGGTACTGTACGAGCAGTACTTC
CASGLVLYEQYF